The sequence of this T cell receptor (beta chain) was determined in a study of shared clonotypes between healthy human individuals. Produced via immunoSEQ multiplex PCR; TCRdb's table is partial and in-frame only. In the table there are under 1 million clones, more than 85% of which are singletons. With respect to this clone: Its specificity is unknown.

The CDR3 sequence is 16 residues long. Germline values: CDR1 SGDLS, CDR2 YYNGEE. V lost 0 bases, J lost 4 bases, and 5 bases stayed unmatched. It was CD45RO-negative cells, positively selected for CCR7, that made up naive CD8 cells, with terminally differentiated effector memory CD45RA+ cells excluded. Donation came from healthy HIV-negative adults that had no recent acute infections or vaccinations. Findings of the study overall: Generation probabilities were higher for clonotypes shared across all four sorted-subset donors than for unshared ones.

The TCR comes from a man aged 25 to 45 in good health. Sequenced material: naive CD8+ T cells sorted from blood. This sequence joins TRBV9 and TRBJ2-1; 9 nucleotides agree with TRBD2. The CDR3, as DNA: TGTGCCAGCAGCGTAGTTAGGACTAGCGCATACAATGAGCAGTTCTTC. It is translated as CASSVVRTSAYNEQFF.